This paragraph covers one T cell receptor beta chain sequence. This record comes from a study of blood T cell repertoires in COVID-19. J was trimmed by 2 bases and V by 3 bases; bases with no gene match: 4. The CDR3 runs to 14 residues. Per the germline V gene, CDR1 is SGHRS and CDR2 is YFSETQ. Sequenced by immunoSEQ multiplex PCR; TCRdb stores in-frame clones only, minus some. The table has approximately 150,000 clones, roughly 89% seen once. The rearrangement links TRBV5-1 to TRBJ1-1; 7 nucleotides align to TRBD1. This TCR derives from a woman aged 45-59 years with active or convalescent COVID-19. Input material: peripheral blood. The CDR3 region has the DNA TGCGCCAGCAGCTCACTAGGGGGCAACACTGAAGCTTTCTTT. It codes for CASSSLGGNTEAFF.